These T cell receptor beta chains were read from a single sample in a study of esophageal squamous cell carcinoma under preoperative chemotherapy. TCRdb independently ran MiXCR on the PCR reads; one entry per CDR3 protein. This repertoire shows tens of thousands of distinct CDR3 sequences, roughly 50% found once; its top ten account for roughly 12%. Collection of the sample occurred from a patient given preoperative chemotherapy. These TCRs come from a human donor with esophageal squamous cell carcinoma. The donor label of this sample is uncertain. Both conserved end residues are part of each CDR3. The D gene is left open where the match is weak. Not every row has a clone size; where given, it reads once, few, many or a size class.

>once|TRBV7-7|.|TRBJ2-4
TGTGCTAGCAGCTTAGGGAGCACAAATACGCAGTACTTC
CASSLGSTNTQYF
>.|TRBV7-6|.|TRBJ2-5
TGTGCCAGCAGCTTAGACGGGCACCAAACGACCCAGTATTTC
CASSLDGHQTTQYF
>.|TRBV7-2|.|TRBJ2-1
TGTGCCAGCAGGGGGCAGGGGGGCCGAGACCCAGAGACCCAGTTTTTC
CASRGQGGRDPETQFF
>.|TRBV11-3|.|TRBJ2-3
TGTGCCAGCAGCTTAGATCTAGTGTCAGGGGCAGATACGCAGTATTTT
CASSLDLVSGADTQYF
>.|TRBV7-2|TRBD2|TRBJ2-1
TGTGCCAGCAGCTCGAACCCGGGGGGGGTGGGGTTTTTT
CASSSNPGGVGFF
>medium-sized|TRBV12-3/TRBV12-4|TRBD2|TRBJ2-3
TGTGCCAGCAGTTCTCGCGGGAGCCCAACAGATACGCAGTATTTT
CASSSRGSPTDTQYF
>many|TRBV28|.|TRBJ2-5
TGTGCCAGCAGTTTCCGGGAGCACCCCTACTTC
CASSFREHPYF
>many|TRBV7-8|TRBD2|TRBJ2-3
TGTGCCAGCAGCTTAGTCGGGGGGGGCACAGATACGCAGTATTTT
CASSLVGGGTDTQYF
>.|TRBV27|.|TRBJ2-3
TGCCCCAGCTGGGGGCGGTGCGCCAAAAATACGCAGTATTTC
CPSWGRCAKNTQYF
>.|TRBV7-6|TRBD1|TRBJ1-4
TGTGCCAGCAGCGCAACTCCGGGACAGGGTTATGAAAAACTGTTTTTT
CASSATPGQGYEKLFF
>.|TRBV24-1|.|TRBJ1-1
TGTGCCACCAGTGATTTGAGGAAGGACAAGACGAACACTGAAGCTTTCTTT
CATSDLRKDKTNTEAFF
>many|TRBV6-1|.|TRBJ2-7
TGTGCCAGTAGGGATCATATGGTGGACTCCTACGAGCAGTACTTC
CASRDHMVDSYEQYF
>many|TRBV11-3|TRBD2|TRBJ2-5
TGTGCCAGCAGCTTAGAGATAGCGGGTGAGCAGTACTTC
CASSLEIAGEQYF
>.|TRBV6-4|.|TRBJ2-1
TGTGCCAGCAGTGAATCCGCTGCCCTTAAGCAGTTCTTC
CASSESAALKQFF
>.|TRBV7-7|TRBD2|TRBJ2-5
TGTGGGAGCGGGGGACGGGGCCAAGATACCCAGTACTTT
CGSGGRGQDTQYF
>medium-sized|TRBV27|.|TRBJ2-3
TGTGCCAGCAGTTTATTTGGGGGACTGCCAGATACGCAGTATTTT
CASSLFGGLPDTQYF
>.|TRBV7-3|TRBD2|TRBJ2-5
TGTGCCAGCAGCTTCGTACCGGGGGGAGGGGACCAAAAGACCCAGTACTTC
CASSFVPGGGDQKTQYF
>many|TRBV6-8|.|TRBJ1-1
TGTGCCAGCAGTTGTCCTGATAGCCCGGCAGATATTGAAGCTTTCTTT
CASSCPDSPADIEAFF
>.|TRBV5-6|.|TRBJ2-4
TGTGGCCGCGGCTCGGGGAGGTGGGCCAAAAACACGCAGTACTTC
CGRGSGRWAKNTQYF
>many|TRBV12-3/TRBV12-4|TRBD2|TRBJ2-5
TGTGCCAGCAGTTTAGGTGCGGGGGGGGAGGAGACCCAGTACTTC
CASSLGAGGEETQYF
>.|TRBV7-8|TRBD2|TRBJ2-3
TGTGCCAGCAGCTTAGGTAGCGGGAGGGCCGATACGCAGTATTTT
CASSLGSGRADTQYF
>.|TRBV7-2|.|TRBJ2-3
TGTGCCAGCAGCTGTATCCCAGAGACGCAGTATTTT
CASSCIPETQYF